This T cell receptor beta chain was found in a study of cytomegalovirus exposure and HLA in healthy donors. Study findings and constraints: When a later analysis compared HLA-associated TCR beta chains with equally common others, the HLA-associated chains turned out to be more clonally expanded and to have lower generation probabilities. Altogether, 150 to 200 TCR beta chains were recorded as cytomegalovirus-associated. Cytomegalovirus status, reportedly, was diagnosed with high specificity and sensitivity by the classifier.

The germline V gene encodes CDR1 MNHNY and CDR2 SVGAGI (reference sequence). Between the trimmed V and J ends, which lost 2 bases and 4 bases, there was a span of 8 bases. This CDR3 is built from 13 residues. The PCR contained 60 Vbeta and 13 Jbeta primers. Under the authors' procedure: Around 11 million shared chains were among the approximately 82 million unique TCR beta chains that a later analysis counted. Assay: immunoSEQ multiplex PCR; the TCRdb copy retains only in-frame clones and omits some. V and J calls and clone size come straight from that table; D and trimming were deduced from the DNA. The sample's table shows 100,000 to 150,000 clones. In the case of this clone: Its antigen remains unidentified.

The chain carries TRBV6-6 and TRBJ1-1, with D uncertain. Sequenced sample: PBMCs. The clonotype originates from a man aged 18 to 29 in good health and CMV-seronegative. Written as DNA, the CDR3 is TGTGCCAGCAGTTACATGGCAGTCACTGAAGCTTTCTTT. Protein product: CASSYMAVTEAFF.